This TCR beta chain is drawn from a study of identical twins. Study results and caveats: There were fewer insertions in abundant cord blood beta clonotypes, but memory repertoires showed no such pattern.

TCRdb called the 5' RACE reads again in MiXCR, with one record for every CDR3 protein. The sample shows 570,000 or so distinct CDR3 sequences, more than 9% of them seen only once. The CDR3 totals 14 residues. Trimming shortened V by 3 bases and J by 9 bases, and 15 bases separated the two germline ends. Germline CDR1 reads LGHDT; CDR2 reads YNNKEL (reference sequence). This clonotype was seen at least ten times. Its antigen is not known. These data were also filed under a second study, of yellow fever vaccine responses in identical twins.

The chain links TRBV3-1 to TRBJ2-1; D gene uncertain. The sample comprised PBMCs. This TCR was recovered from a woman aged 18-30 years in good health. Here the CDR3 DNA reads TGTGCCAGCAGCCACGTTCCGACCGTGGCTGAGCAGTTCTTC. It specifies CASSHVPTVAEQFF.